This T cell receptor (beta chain) was sequenced in a study of beta chain features in type 1 diabetes. Sequencing targeted expressed TCRB transcripts, as all isolated RNA had been reverse transcribed. Using immunoSEQ multiplex PCR, the repertoire was profiled, and TCRdb retains in-frame clones only, with some absent. There are 850,000 to 900,000 clones in the sample; about 17% occur only once, and 0.02% to 0.025% lies in the top ten. The CDR3 has 12 amino acids. Looked up from germline, CDR1 is SGHTA and CDR2 is FQGNSA. The V gene lost 3 bases and the J gene lost 5 bases, with 8 bases spanning the gap. Study-wide findings and caveats: The cDNA sequencing approach could over-represent high-TCR-expressing cells. TCRB CDR3s were moderately but significantly shorter in Type 1 diabetes patients in all four CD4+ subsets. Among patients, naive, central memory and Treg TCRB repertoires appeared more similar than among healthy donors.

A remark on this clone: The antigen is undetermined.

This sequence originates from a woman under 30 in good health. The sample consisted of naive CD4+ T cells from blood. The rearrangement joins TRBV7-2 to TRBJ2-7, with D tentatively TRBD2 (6 bases). The CDR3 coding sequence is TGTGCCAGCAGCTTTAGGAGGGACGAGCAGTACTTC. It codes for CASSFRRDEQYF.